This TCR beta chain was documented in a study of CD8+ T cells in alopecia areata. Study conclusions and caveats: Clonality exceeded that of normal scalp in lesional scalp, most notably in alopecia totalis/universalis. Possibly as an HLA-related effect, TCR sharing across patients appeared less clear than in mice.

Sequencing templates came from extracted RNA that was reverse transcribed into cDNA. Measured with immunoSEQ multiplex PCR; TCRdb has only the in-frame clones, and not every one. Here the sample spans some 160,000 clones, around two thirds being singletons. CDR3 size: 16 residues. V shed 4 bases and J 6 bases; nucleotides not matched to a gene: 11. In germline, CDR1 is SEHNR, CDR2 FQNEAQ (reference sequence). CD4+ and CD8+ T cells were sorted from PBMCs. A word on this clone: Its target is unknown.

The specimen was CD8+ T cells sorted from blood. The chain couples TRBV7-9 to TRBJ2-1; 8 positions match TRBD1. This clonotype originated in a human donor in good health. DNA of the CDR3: TGTGCCAGCAGCTCCGACAGGGGACGGAGGGCCAATGAGCAGTTCTTC. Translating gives CASSSDRGRRANEQFF.